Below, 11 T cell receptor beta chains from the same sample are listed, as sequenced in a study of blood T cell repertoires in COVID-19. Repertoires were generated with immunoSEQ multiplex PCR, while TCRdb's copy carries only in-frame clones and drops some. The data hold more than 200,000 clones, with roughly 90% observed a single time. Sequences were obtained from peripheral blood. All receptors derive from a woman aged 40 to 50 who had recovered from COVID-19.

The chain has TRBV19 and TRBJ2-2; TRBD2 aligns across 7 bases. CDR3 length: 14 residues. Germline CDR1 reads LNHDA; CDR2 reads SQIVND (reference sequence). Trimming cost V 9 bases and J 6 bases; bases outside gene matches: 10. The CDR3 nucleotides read TGTGCCAGCCTCTTGCGGGGGAGGTCCGGGGAGCTGTTTTTT. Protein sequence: CASLLRGRSGELFF.

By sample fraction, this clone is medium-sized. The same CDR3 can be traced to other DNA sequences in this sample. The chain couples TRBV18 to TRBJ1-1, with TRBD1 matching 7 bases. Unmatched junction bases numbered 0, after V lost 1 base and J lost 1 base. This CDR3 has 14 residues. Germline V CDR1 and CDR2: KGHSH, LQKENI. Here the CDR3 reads CASSPQGANTEAFF. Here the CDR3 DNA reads TGTGCCAGCTCACCACAGGGGGCGAACACTGAAGCTTTCTTT.

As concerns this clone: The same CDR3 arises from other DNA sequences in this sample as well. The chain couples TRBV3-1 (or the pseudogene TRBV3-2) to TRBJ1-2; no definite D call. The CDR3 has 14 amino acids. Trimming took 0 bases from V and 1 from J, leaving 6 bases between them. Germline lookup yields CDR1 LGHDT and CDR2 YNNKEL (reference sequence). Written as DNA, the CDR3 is TGTGCCAGCAGCCAAGATCTGCGTAACTATGGCTACACCTTC. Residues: CASSQDLRNYGYTF.

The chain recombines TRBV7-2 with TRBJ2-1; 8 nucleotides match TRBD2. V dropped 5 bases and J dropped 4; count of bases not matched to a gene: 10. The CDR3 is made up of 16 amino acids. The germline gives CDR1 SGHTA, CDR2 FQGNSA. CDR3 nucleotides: TGTGCCAGCAGCCCTCCGGGGGGGCTAATATACAATGAGCAGTTCTTC. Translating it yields CASSPPGGLIYNEQFF.

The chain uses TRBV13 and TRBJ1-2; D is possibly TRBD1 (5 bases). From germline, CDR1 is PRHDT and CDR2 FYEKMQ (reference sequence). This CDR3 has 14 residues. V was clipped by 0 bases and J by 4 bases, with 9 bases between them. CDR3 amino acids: CASSLGTGGYGYTF. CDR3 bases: TGTGCCAGCAGCTTAGGCACGGGGGGCTATGGCTACACCTTC.

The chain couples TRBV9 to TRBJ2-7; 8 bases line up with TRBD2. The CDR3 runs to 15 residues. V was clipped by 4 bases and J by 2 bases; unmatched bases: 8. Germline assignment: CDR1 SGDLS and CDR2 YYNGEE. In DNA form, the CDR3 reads TGTGCCAGCAGCCCCGGGACTAGTTTGACCTACGAGCAGTACTTC. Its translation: CASSPGTSLTYEQYF.

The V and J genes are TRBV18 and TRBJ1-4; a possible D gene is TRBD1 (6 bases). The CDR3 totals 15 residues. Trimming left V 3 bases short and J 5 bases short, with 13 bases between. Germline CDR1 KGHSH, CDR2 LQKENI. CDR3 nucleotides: TGTGCCAGCTCACCCCAGGGGTTGGCGAATGAAAAACTGTTTTTT. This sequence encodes CASSPQGLANEKLFF.

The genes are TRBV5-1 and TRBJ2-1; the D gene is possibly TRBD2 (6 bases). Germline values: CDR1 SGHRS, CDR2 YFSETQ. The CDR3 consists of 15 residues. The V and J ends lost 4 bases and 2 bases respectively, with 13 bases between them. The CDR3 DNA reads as TGCGCCAGCAGCGCACTTAGCGGAACCTACAATGAGCAGTTCTTC. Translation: CASSALSGTYNEQFF.

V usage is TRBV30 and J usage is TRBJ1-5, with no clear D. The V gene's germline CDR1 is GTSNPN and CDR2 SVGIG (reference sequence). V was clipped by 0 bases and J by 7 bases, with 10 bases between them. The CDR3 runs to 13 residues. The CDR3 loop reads CAWSVNLDQPQHF. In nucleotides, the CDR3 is TGTGCCTGGAGTGTAAACCTAGACCAGCCCCAGCATTTT.

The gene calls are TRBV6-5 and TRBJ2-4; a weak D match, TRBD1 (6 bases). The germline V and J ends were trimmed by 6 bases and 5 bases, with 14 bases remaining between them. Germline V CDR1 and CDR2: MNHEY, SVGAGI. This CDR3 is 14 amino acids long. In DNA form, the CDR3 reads TGTGCCAGCAGACCCGACAGGACCGAAAACATTCAGTACTTC. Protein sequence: CASRPDRTENIQYF.

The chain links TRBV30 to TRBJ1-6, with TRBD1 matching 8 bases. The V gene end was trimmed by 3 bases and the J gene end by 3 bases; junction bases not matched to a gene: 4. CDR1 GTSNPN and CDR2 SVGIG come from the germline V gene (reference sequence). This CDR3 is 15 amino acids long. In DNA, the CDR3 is TGTGCCTGGAGGGGACAGGTCGTCTATAATTCACCCCTCCACTTT. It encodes CAWRGQVVYNSPLHF.